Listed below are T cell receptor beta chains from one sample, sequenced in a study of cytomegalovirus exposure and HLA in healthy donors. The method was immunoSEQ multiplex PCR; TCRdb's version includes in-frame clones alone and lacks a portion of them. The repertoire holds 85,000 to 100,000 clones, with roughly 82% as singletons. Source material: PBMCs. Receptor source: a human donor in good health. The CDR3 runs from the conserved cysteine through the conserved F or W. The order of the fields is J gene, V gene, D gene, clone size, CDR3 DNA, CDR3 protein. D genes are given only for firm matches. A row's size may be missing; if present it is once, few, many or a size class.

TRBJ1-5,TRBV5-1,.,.,TGCGCCAGCAGCTCGGACAGTAGCAATCAGCCCCAGCATTTT,CASSSDSSNQPQHF
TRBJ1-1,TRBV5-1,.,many,TGCGCCAGCAGCTTGGCCCAGGGAAGCACTGAAGCTTTCTTT,CASSLAQGSTEAFF
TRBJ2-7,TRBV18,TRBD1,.,TGTGCCAGCTCGCTCACAGGGGGCGGCTACGAGCAGTACTTC,CASSLTGGGYEQYF
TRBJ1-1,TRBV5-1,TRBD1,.,TGCGCCAGCAGCCCGGGACAGCCGAACACTGAAGCTTTCTTT,CASSPGQPNTEAFF
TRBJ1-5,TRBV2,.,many,TGTGCCAGCAATCCGACGTCCGAGGATCAGCCCCAGCATTTT,CASNPTSEDQPQHF
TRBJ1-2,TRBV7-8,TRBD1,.,TGTGCCAGCAGCGTCGACAGGGGTGGCGGCTACACCTTC,CASSVDRGGGYTF
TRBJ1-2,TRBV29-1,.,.,TGCAGCGTTAGGGTCCTCAGGGGTTCCTACACCTTC,CSVRVLRGSYTF
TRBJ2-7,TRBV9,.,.,TGTGCCAGCAGCTGGGGTAAGGCGGGAACTAAGGAGCAGTACTTC,CASSWGKAGTKEQYF
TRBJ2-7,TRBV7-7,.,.,TGTGCCAGCAGCTTTCTCCAGGGGTACTACGAGCAGTACTTC,CASSFLQGYYEQYF
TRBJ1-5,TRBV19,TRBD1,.,TGTGCCAGTAGTATTGGGACAGGGATAGGAGAGCCCCAGCATTTT,CASSIGTGIGEPQHF
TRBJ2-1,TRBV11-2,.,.,TGTGCCAGCAGCTTAGGACAAGCATTCGATGAGCAGTTCTTC,CASSLGQAFDEQFF
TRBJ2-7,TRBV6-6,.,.,TGTGCGGCGGGGAGCCCTCTTTACGAGCAGTACTTC,CAAGSPLYEQYF
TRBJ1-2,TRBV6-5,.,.,TGTGCCAGCAGGCCGGGATTTAACTATGGCTACACCTTC,CASRPGFNYGYTF
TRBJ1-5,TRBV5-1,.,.,TGCGCCAGCAGCTTGGCGGGGGGCCTACAGCCCCAGCATTTT,CASSLAGGLQPQHF
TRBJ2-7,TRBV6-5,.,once,TGTGCCGTTGGAGCCCCCGACGTCGACGAGCAGTACTTC,CAVGAPDVDEQYF
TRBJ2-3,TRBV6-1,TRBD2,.,TGTGCCAGCAGTGAAGCCTCTAAGCGGGGGCCGCTAAACACAGATACGCAGTATTTT,CASSEASKRGPLNTDTQYF
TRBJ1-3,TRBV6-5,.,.,TGTGCCAGCAGAACAGCTGGAAACACCATATATTTT,CASRTAGNTIYF
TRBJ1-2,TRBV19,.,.,TGTGCCAGTAGTATAGAACCGGTCTATGGCTACACCTTC,CASSIEPVYGYTF
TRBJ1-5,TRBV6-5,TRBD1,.,TGTGCCAGCAGCCGGGACAGGGTTTCTCAGCCCCAGCATTTT,CASSRDRVSQPQHF
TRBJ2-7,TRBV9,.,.,TGTGCCAGCAGCGTAGATGAGCGGGCGGACTACGAGCAGTACTTC,CASSVDERADYEQYF
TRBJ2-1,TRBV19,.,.,TGTGCCAGTAGTATGGTCTGGGGCGAACCCAGTCTCTTC,CASSMVWGEPSLF
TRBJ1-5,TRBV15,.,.,TGTGCCACCAGCAGAGCCCGACAGGATTTGGTTCAGCCCCAGCATTTT,CATSRARQDLVQPQHF
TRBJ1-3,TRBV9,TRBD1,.,TGTGCCAGCAGCGTAGCTACGACAGGGGCTGGAAACACCATATATTTT,CASSVATTGAGNTIYF
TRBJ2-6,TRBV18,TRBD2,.,TGTGCCAGCTCCCCGCCTAGCGGGTATTCTGGGGCCAACGTCCTGACTTTC,CASSPPSGYSGANVLTF
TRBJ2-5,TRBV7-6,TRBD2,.,TGTGCCAGCAGCTTTACTTTTAGCGGGATGGAGACCCAGTACTTC,CASSFTFSGMETQYF
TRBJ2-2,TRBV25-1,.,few,TGTGCCAGCAGTGAACGGCTGGGTGGGGGGTCGACCGGGGAGCTGTTTTTT,CASSERLGGGSTGELFF
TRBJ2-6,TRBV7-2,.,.,TGTGCCAGCAGCCAGCCGCGGGCCTCTGGGGCCAACGTCCTGACTTTC,CASSQPRASGANVLTF
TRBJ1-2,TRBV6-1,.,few,TGTGCCAGCAGTGCGGACGGGAACAACTATGGCTACACCTTC,CASSADGNNYGYTF
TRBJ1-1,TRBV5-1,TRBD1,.,TGCGCCAGCAGCCTGGACAGGGCAGGCAACACTGAAGCTTTCTTT,CASSLDRAGNTEAFF
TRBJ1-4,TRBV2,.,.,TGTGCCAGCAGTGCTAACGAAAAACTGTTTTTT,CASSANEKLFF
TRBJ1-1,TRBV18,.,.,TGTGCCAGCTCACCCCGGACAGATAGACACACTGAAGCTTTCTTT,CASSPRTDRHTEAFF
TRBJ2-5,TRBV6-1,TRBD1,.,TGTGCCAGCAGTCCCCCGACAGGGGCGGGGGAGACCCAGTACTTC,CASSPPTGAGETQYF
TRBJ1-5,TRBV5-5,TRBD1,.,TGTGCCAGCAGCTTAGACAGGGTTCAGCCCCAGCATTTT,CASSLDRVQPQHF
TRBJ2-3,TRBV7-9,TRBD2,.,TGTGCCAGCAGCCTAGAGGGCACTAGCGGGTACACAGATACGCAGTATTTT,CASSLEGTSGYTDTQYF
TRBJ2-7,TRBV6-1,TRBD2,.,TGTGCCAGCATAACTAGCGGATACTCAACCTACGAGCAGTACTTC,CASITSGYSTYEQYF
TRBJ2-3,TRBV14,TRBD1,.,TGTGCCAGCAGCCAATGGGTAATAGGGACAGGCACAGATACGCAGTATTTT,CASSQWVIGTGTDTQYF
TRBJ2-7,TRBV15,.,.,TGTGCCACCAGCAGAGATCGCCTAGAAGCCTACGAGCAGTACTTC,CATSRDRLEAYEQYF